This T cell receptor (beta chain) emerged from a study of T cell repertoires in cytomegalovirus infection. Overall study: Indications came from public TCR beta signatures; they pointed to CMV infection and to a matching HLA type.

Study conclusions and caveats: CMV-specific HLA-C-restricted TCR beta clonotypes dominated the ex vivo response.

TCRdb recomputed calls from the reads with MiXCR, one row per CDR3 protein. This table has fewer than 650,000 distinct CDR3 sequences, just under 40% appearing once. For this clonotype: Its antigen is not identified.

CDR3 size: 13 residues. The V end was cut by 5 bases, the J end by 9 bases, with 14 bases between. Germline values: CDR1 SGHTA, CDR2 FQGNSA. Material: cultured PBMCs, obtained from culture after CMV antigen stimulation. The chain has TRBV7-2 and TRBJ1-5; D unclear. The receptor was derived from a human donor in good health (CMV status not recorded). Some clones in this sample may be carry-over from other donors' samples. The CDR3 coding sequence is TGTGCCAGCAGCCTGCGTGGATATCCGCCCCAGCATTTT. Translation: CASSLRGYPPQHF.